Listed below are T cell receptor beta chains from one sample, sequenced in a study of T cell repertoires in cytomegalovirus infection. TCRdb passed the reads through MiXCR, listing each CDR3 protein once. The sample includes 150,000 or so distinct CDR3 sequences, around 20% seen only once; the top ten take about 10%. The source material was PBMCs. The receptors derive from a human donor in good health (CMV status not recorded). Some clones in this sample may be carry-over from other donors' samples. Each CDR3 is given with its conserved first and last residue. The D gene is left open where the match is weak. The listing skips clone size in some rows; elsewhere it reads once, few, many or a size class.

v_call	d_call	j_call	clone_size	cdr3_aa	cdr3_nt
TRBV5-4	TRBD1	TRBJ2-7	few	CASSMVGQGREQYF	TGTGCCAGCAGCATGGTGGGACAGGGACGCGAGCAGTACTTC
TRBV12-3/TRBV12-4	NA	TRBJ2-5	NA	CASTNRGPGETQYF	TGTGCCAGCACCAACAGAGGTCCTGGGGAGACCCAGTACTTC
TRBV7-9	NA	TRBJ1-2	many	CASSSSEGEGYTF	TGTGCCAGCAGCTCCTCGGAAGGGGAGGGCTACACCTTC
TRBV7-6	NA	TRBJ1-1	many	CASSSFPYQGGTEAFF	TGTGCCAGCAGCTCATTCCCCTATCAGGGTGGGACTGAAGCTTTCTTT
TRBV6-1	NA	TRBJ2-3	NA	CASRTPSTDTQYF	TGTGCCAGCAGGACACCTAGCACAGATACGCAGTATTTT
TRBV7-9	NA	TRBJ1-5	many	CASSSITGLGENQPQHF	TGTGCCAGCAGCTCAATTACTGGGCTTGGGGAAAATCAGCCCCAGCATTTT
TRBV5-1	NA	TRBJ2-2	NA	CASSPPGKNTGELFF	TGCGCCAGCAGCCCCCCGGGGAAGAACACCGGGGAGCTGTTTTTT
TRBV6-2/TRBV6-3	NA	TRBJ2-1	NA	CASCSGGNYNEQFF	TGTGCCAGCTGCTCTGGCGGGAATTACAATGAGCAGTTCTTC
TRBV6-5	NA	TRBJ1-1	few	CASSYLGTVNTEAFF	TGTGCCAGCAGTTACTTGGGGACGGTGAACACTGAAGCTTTCTTT
TRBV7-2	NA	TRBJ1-1	few	CASSSILGSTEAFF	TGTGCCAGCAGCTCCATCCTAGGGAGCACTGAAGCTTTCTTT
TRBV20-1	TRBD1	TRBJ2-7	NA	CSARGRQGIVYEQYF	TGCAGTGCTAGAGGCAGACAGGGGATCGTCTACGAGCAGTACTTC
TRBV7-3	TRBD1	TRBJ2-3	NA	CASREQGGTDTQYF	TGTGCCAGCAGAGAACAGGGGGGCACAGATACGCAGTATTTT
TRBV19	TRBD2	TRBJ2-1	NA	CASSWTSLAGNEQFF	TGTGCCAGTAGTTGGACTAGTCTGGCTGGGAATGAGCAGTTCTTC
TRBV7-2	TRBD2	TRBJ2-7	many	CASSARLAKGEQYF	TGTGCCAGCAGCGCCAGACTAGCGAAGGGGGAGCAGTACTTC
TRBV28	NA	TRBJ2-7	few	CASSRRYEQYF	TGTGCCAGCAGTCGTCGCTACGAGCAGTACTTC
TRBV7-9	NA	TRBJ1-1	NA	CASRQTSNTEAFF	TGTGCCAGCAGGCAAACATCGAACACTGAAGCTTTCTTT
TRBV5-6	NA	TRBJ1-4	few	CASSLSGLGEKLFF	TGTGCCAGCAGCTTGAGCGGCTTAGGTGAAAAACTGTTTTTT
TRBV6-6	TRBD1	TRBJ2-7	NA	CASSYGQGYIYEQYF	TGTGCCAGCAGTTACGGACAGGGGTATATATACGAGCAGTACTTC
TRBV6-5	NA	TRBJ1-2	many	CASSYSVQGFANYGYTF	TGTGCCAGCAGTTACTCTGTCCAGGGTTTCGCTAACTATGGCTACACCTTC
TRBV24-1	TRBD2	TRBJ2-5	NA	CATGLAGQETQYF	TGTGCCACCGGACTAGCGGGTCAAGAGACCCAGTACTTC
TRBV9	NA	TRBJ2-3	NA	CASSVSPGGREDTQYF	TGTGCCAGCAGCGTTAGTCCGGGGGGCCGGGAAGATACGCAGTATTTT
TRBV5-1	NA	TRBJ1-2	NA	CASSLAAGDYGYTF	TGCGCCAGCAGCTTGGCAGCGGGCGACTATGGCTACACCTTC
TRBV7-2	NA	TRBJ2-7	many	CASSQGSPGEQYF	TGTGCCAGCAGCCAGGGATCCCCGGGGGAGCAGTACTTC
TRBV7-8	TRBD1	TRBJ2-3	once	CASSHSGTGSTDTQYF	TGTGCCAGCAGCCACTCCGGGACAGGGAGCACAGATACGCAGTATTTT
TRBV7-2	NA	TRBJ2-3	many	CATRTGTDTQYF	TGTGCCACCCGTACTGGCACAGATACGCAGTATTTT
TRBV2	NA	TRBJ2-5	NA	CASSEKETQYF	TGTGCCAGCAGTGAAAAAGAGACCCAGTACTTC
TRBV12-3/TRBV12-4	NA	TRBJ2-5	few	CASSVSRNQETQYF	TGTGCCAGCAGTGTATCCAGGAACCAAGAGACCCAGTACTTC
TRBV5-6	TRBD1	TRBJ2-7	many	CASSFPTGSSYEQYF	TGTGCCAGCAGCTTTCCGACAGGGAGCTCCTACGAGCAGTACTTC
TRBV30	NA	TRBJ1-5	NA	CAWRHPNQPQHF	TGTGCCTGGCGGCATCCGAATCAGCCCCAGCATTTT